One sample yielded the 14 T cell receptor beta chains listed below, sequenced in a study of cytomegalovirus exposure and HLA in healthy donors (dated by TCRdb to the late 2010s). Receptors were amplified or captured by the immunoSEQ multiplex PCR assay. The multiplex PCR relied on a mix of 60 forward primers for TCR Vbeta segments and 13 reverse primers for TCR Jbeta segments. TCRdb stores this immuneACCESS table with in-frame sequences only. Part of the clones is absent; in the studies checked, under half of the shortfall reflects unresolved V genes, and no reason is known for the rest. Within this sample are around 120,000 clones, with about 78% of them counted one time only. Of the sample, just under 8.5% is held by the ten largest clones. Sequenced: PBMCs. These receptors came from a woman aged 40 to 55 in good health and CMV-seropositive.

This clone has more than one count but fewer than ten. CDR3 sequence reads: CASSFRDRASEQYF. CDR3 nucleotides: TGTGCCAGCAGCTTCCGGGACAGGGCCTCCGAGCAGTACTTC. This sequence joins TRBV7-9 and TRBJ2-7, with TRBD1 matching 9 bases. The CDR3 length is 14 residues. CDR1 is SEHNR and CDR2 is FQNEAQ in the germline V gene (reference sequence). V lost 3 bases and J lost 6; bases outside the gene matches: 6.

The chain uses TRBV9 and TRBJ1-1, with D unclear. The CDR3 consists of 14 residues. Deletions cut 0 bases from V and 5 bases from J, with 11 bases between. CDR1 is SGDLS, CDR2 YYNGEE, per germline. CDR3 DNA sequence: TGTGCCAGCAGCGTAGATGCGGGGAGGACTGAAGCTTTCTTT. The encoded protein is CASSVDAGRTEAFF.

This clone has only a few counts. The chain combines TRBV27 with TRBJ2-2; TRBD2 matches at 9 bases. The CDR3 runs 17 residues. The V segment lost 7 bases and the J segment 3 bases; nucleotides outside the gene matches: 12. Per germline, CDR1 MNHEY and CDR2 SMNVEV (reference sequence). As DNA, the CDR3 is TGTGCCAGCACAGAGGCGGCGGGGGGGCTGGACACCGGGGAGCTGTTTTTT. It translates to CASTEAAGGLDTGELFF.

V usage is TRBV19 and J usage is TRBJ1-5, with 9 nucleotides matching TRBD1. The CDR3 is made up of 15 amino acids. Germline-derived CDR1 and CDR2 are LNHDA and SQIVND (reference sequence). Losses at the gene ends were 8 bases for V and 4 bases for J; bases not matched to a gene: 9. The CDR3 DNA is TGTGCCAGTGGTCCCGGGACAGGGTGGAATCAGCCCCAGCATTTT. Its translation is CASGPGTGWNQPQHF.

The chain links TRBV29-1 to TRBJ2-1; D is ambiguous. CDR3 length: 15 residues. V was cut by 7 bases and J by 5 bases, with 21 bases left in between. Germline assignment: CDR1 SQVTM and CDR2 ANQGSEA. The chain's CDR3 is CSARANRHLNNEQFF. CDR3 coding DNA: TGCAGCGCCCGCGCTAATCGACACCTCAACAATGAGCAGTTCTTC.

This clone was recorded only once. V is TRBV5-4 and J is TRBJ1-1; 9 positions agree with TRBD1. Trimming removed 4 bases from V and 2 bases from J; junction bases left unmatched: 15. Germline V gene lookup returns CDR1 SGHNT and CDR2 YYREEE (reference sequence). The CDR3 is 18 amino acids. The CDR3 region is CASSPSLLGQGGNTEAFF. The CDR3 DNA sequence: TGTGCCAGCAGCCCCAGCCTGTTGGGACAGGGAGGCAACACTGAAGCTTTCTTT.

This sequence joins TRBV7-3 and TRBJ2-3, with D hard to call. Trimming stripped 5 bases from V and 2 bases from J, with 8 bases between. Germline CDR1 SGHTA, CDR2 FQGTGA. The CDR3 has 13 amino acids. For the CDR3, the DNA is TGTGCCAGCAGCACCGCGATCACAGATACGCAGTATTTT. It encodes CASSTAITDTQYF.

This clone was recorded only once. The V gene is TRBV5-1, the J gene TRBJ2-5, with D unclear. CDR3 length equals 13 residues. CDR1 and CDR2 (germline): SGHRS, YFSETQ. V gave up 0 bases and J gave up 4 bases, with 7 bases separating them. The CDR3 sequence: CASSLVRLETQYF. The DNA for the CDR3 is TGCGCCAGCAGCTTGGTACGGTTAGAGACCCAGTACTTC.

The rearrangement joins TRBV9 to TRBJ1-5; tentatively, D is TRBD1 (6 bases). There are 17 residues in the CDR3. V was shortened by 4 bases and J by 8 bases, with 25 bases between the two germline ends. Germline CDR1 is SGDLS and CDR2 is YYNGEE. CDR3: CASSRSQGPAVGEPQHF. CDR3 in DNA: TGTGCCAGCAGCAGATCCCAGGGGCCCGCCGTAGGGGAGCCCCAGCATTTT.

The rearrangement links TRBV7-9 to TRBJ2-7; 9 bases agree with TRBD1. This CDR3 spans 15 amino acids. With V trimmed by 3 bases and J by 5 bases, 8 bases remained unmatched. Germline V gene sequence: CDR1 SEHNR, CDR2 FQNEAQ (reference sequence). This CDR3 is CASSFTGGIINEQYF. The CDR3 coding sequence is TGTGCCAGCAGCTTTACAGGGGGCATCATCAACGAGCAGTACTTC. Complete variable domain (other parts from reference TRBV7-9 and TRBJ2-7): DTGVSQNPRHKITKRGQNVTFRCDPISEHNRLYWYRQTLGQGPEFLTYFQNEAQLEKSRLLSDRFSAERPKGSFSTLEIQRTEQGDSAMYLCASSFTGGIINEQYFGPGTRLTVT.

The CDR3 protein is CASTQDSPPYGYTF. CDR3 DNA: TGTGCCAGTACCCAGGACAGTCCTCCCTATGGCTACACCTTC. The genes are TRBV19 and TRBJ1-2, with a tentative D call TRBD1 (6 bases). Germline V gives CDR1 LNHDA, CDR2 SQIVND (reference sequence). The CDR3 has 14 residues. Trimming cost V 7 bases and J 4 bases, with 16 bases left between them.

The chain recombines TRBV4-3 with TRBJ1-1; 7 bases match TRBD1. The CDR3 has 14 amino acids. Germline lookup yields CDR1 LGHNA and CDR2 YSLEER. V trimming: 1 base; J trimming: 7 bases; junction bases outside the gene matches: 6. Here the CDR3 DNA reads TGCGCCAGCAGCCAAGGACAGGGATTTGATGAAGCTTTCTTT. This gives the protein CASSQGQGFDEAFF.

The genes are TRBV6-6 and TRBJ1-5; 7 bases line up with TRBD1. Trimming took 8 bases from V and 5 from J; bases not matched to a gene: 3. The CDR3 covers 12 residues. The V gene's germline CDR1 is MNHNY and CDR2 SVGAGI (reference sequence). This CDR3 is CASATGDQPQHF. The CDR3 DNA is TGTGCCAGCGCCACAGGGGATCAGCCCCAGCATTTT.

This clone was counted between two and nine times. The chain employs TRBV15 and TRBJ2-3; TRBD2 might be the D (6 bases). CDR1 is LNHNV, CDR2 YYDKDF, per germline (reference sequence). CDR3 length: 16 amino acids. The germline V and J ends were trimmed by 3 bases and 0 bases, with 13 bases remaining between them. Here the CDR3 DNA reads TGTGCCACCAGCAGGGGACTTGATGCTAGCACAGATACGCAGTATTTT. Translating gives CATSRGLDASTDTQYF.